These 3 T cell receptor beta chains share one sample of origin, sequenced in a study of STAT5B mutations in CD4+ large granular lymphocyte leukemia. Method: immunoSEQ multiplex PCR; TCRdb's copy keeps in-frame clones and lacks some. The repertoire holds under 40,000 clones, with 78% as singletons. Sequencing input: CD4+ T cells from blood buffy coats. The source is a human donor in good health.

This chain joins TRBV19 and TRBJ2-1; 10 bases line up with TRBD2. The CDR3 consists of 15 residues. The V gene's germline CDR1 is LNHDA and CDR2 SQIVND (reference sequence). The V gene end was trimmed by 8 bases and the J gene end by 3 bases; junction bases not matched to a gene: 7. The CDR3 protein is CASHTGTSDYNEQFF. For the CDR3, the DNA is TGTGCCAGTCATACCGGGACTAGCGACTACAATGAGCAGTTCTTC.

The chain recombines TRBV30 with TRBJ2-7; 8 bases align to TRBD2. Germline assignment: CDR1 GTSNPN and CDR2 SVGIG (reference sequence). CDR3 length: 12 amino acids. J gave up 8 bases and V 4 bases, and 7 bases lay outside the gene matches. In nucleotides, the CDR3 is TGTGCCTGGAACCAGCGGGAGAGGAAGCAGTACTTC. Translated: CAWNQRERKQYF.

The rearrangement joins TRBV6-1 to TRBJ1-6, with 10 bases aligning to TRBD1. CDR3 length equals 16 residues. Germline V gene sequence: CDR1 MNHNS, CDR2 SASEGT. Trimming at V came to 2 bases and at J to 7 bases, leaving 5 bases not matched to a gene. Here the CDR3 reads CASSESAGQGNSPLHF. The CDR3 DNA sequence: TGTGCCAGCAGTGAATCCGCGGGACAGGGGAATTCACCCCTCCACTTT.